Below are 7 T cell receptor beta chains sequenced from a single sample in a study of cytomegalovirus exposure and HLA in healthy donors. Libraries were prepared by immunoSEQ multiplex PCR; TCRdb keeps only in-frame clonotypes and omits some of them. This table has fewer than 250,000 clones, less than 85% appearing once. The specimen sequenced was PBMCs. The receptor source for this set is a woman between 18 and 30 years old in good health and CMV-seronegative.

CDR3 coding DNA: TGTGCCAGCTCACCGGGACTAGCGTACTACGAGCAGTACTTC. Encoded protein: CASSPGLAYYEQYF. This sequence joins TRBV18 and TRBJ2-7; 10 bases map to TRBD2. The CDR3 is 14 amino acids. Trimming cost V 3 bases and J 3 bases; bases outside gene matches: 2. Germline V gene sequence: CDR1 KGHSH, CDR2 LQKENI.

The J gene is TRBJ2-7, the V gene TRBV27, with a possible D match to TRBD1 (6 bases). CDR1 MNHEY and CDR2 SMNVEV come from the germline V gene (reference sequence). Deletions cut 3 bases from V and 2 bases from J, with 8 bases between. This CDR3 has 13 residues. The chain's CDR3 is CASSFGQPYEQYF. In DNA, the CDR3 is TGTGCCAGCAGTTTTGGACAGCCCTACGAGCAGTACTTC.

The CDR3 DNA is TGCGCCAGCAGCGCTGAACGGGGGCGCGCCTATAATTCACCCCTCCACTTT. This sequence encodes CASSAERGRAYNSPLHF. The chain links TRBV5-1 to TRBJ1-6; TRBD1 is a possible D gene (6 bases). Trimming removed 4 bases from V and 2 bases from J, with 16 bases in between. The CDR3 is 17 residues long. CDR1 and CDR2 (germline): SGHRS, YFSETQ.

V and J are TRBV27 and TRBJ1-4; tentative D call: TRBD1 (5 bases). Per the germline V gene, CDR1 is MNHEY and CDR2 is SMNVEV (reference sequence). The CDR3 sequence is 13 residues long. The V end lost 5 bases, the J end lost 8 bases, and 12 bases lay between the germline ends. The CDR3 DNA is TGTGCCAGCAGTCAGGGAGGAGCCGAAAAACTGTTTTTT. Protein sequence: CASSQGGAEKLFF.

This clone was seen a few times. J is TRBJ1-2 and V is TRBV19; 8 bases are shared with TRBD1. The V gene end was trimmed by 9 bases and the J gene end by 7 bases; junction bases not matched to a gene: 13. Per germline, CDR1 LNHDA and CDR2 SQIVND (reference sequence). The CDR3 sequence is 14 residues long. As DNA, the CDR3 is TGTGCCAGCGAAGAGTGGGCAGGGGGCTTTGGCTACACCTTC. Its translation: CASEEWAGGFGYTF.

The CDR3 protein is CASTAANTEAFF. The CDR3 coding sequence is TGTGCCAGCACCGCAGCGAACACTGAAGCTTTCTTT. The rearrangement links TRBV6-6 to TRBJ1-1, with D uncertain. Germline loops: CDR1 MNHNY, CDR2 SVGAGI (reference sequence). The CDR3 is made up of 12 amino acids. Between the trimmed V and J ends, which lost 7 bases and 1 base, there was a span of 7 bases.

J is TRBJ1-1 and V is TRBV28; D is ambiguous. The CDR3 has 12 amino acids. V dropped 6 bases and J dropped 6 bases, with 11 bases sitting between them. In germline, CDR1 is MDHEN, CDR2 SYDVKM. CDR3 sequence reads: CASSYRHAEAFF. The CDR3 DNA reads as TGTGCCAGCAGCTACCGACATGCTGAAGCTTTCTTT.